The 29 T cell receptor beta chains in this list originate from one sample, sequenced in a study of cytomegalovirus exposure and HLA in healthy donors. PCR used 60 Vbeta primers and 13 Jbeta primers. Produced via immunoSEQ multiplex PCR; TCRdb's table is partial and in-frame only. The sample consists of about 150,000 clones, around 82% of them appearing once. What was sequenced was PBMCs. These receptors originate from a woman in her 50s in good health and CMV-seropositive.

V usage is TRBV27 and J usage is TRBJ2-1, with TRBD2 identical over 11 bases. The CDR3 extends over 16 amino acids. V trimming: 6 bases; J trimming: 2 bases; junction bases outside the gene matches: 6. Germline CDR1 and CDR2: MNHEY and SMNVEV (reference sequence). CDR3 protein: CASRPLAGGTYNEQFF. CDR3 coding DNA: TGTGCCAGCAGACCCCTAGCGGGGGGTACCTACAATGAGCAGTTCTTC.

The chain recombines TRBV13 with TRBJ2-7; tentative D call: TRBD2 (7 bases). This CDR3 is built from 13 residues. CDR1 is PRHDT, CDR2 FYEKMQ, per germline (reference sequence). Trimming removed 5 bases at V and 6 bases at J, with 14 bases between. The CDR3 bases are TGTGCCAGCAGCCAAGGGGGGGGCCGCGAGCAGTACTTC. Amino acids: CASSQGGGREQYF.

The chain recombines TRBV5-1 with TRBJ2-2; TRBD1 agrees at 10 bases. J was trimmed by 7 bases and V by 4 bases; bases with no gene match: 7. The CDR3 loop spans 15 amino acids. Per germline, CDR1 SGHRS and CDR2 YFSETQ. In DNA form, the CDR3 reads TGCGCCAGCAGCAACGACAGGGGGCGTAACGGGGAGCTGTTTTTT. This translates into CASSNDRGRNGELFF.

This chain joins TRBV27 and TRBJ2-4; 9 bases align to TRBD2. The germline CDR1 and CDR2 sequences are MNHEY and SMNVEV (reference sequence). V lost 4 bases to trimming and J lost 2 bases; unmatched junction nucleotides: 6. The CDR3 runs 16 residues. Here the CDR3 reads CASSSRAGGTKNIQYF. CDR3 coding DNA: TGTGCCAGCAGTTCCCGAGCGGGGGGCACCAAAAACATTCAGTACTTC.

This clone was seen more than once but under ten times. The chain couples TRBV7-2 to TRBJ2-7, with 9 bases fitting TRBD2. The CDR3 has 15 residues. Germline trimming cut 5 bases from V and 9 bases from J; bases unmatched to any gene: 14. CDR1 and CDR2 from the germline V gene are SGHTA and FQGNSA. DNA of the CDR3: TGTGCCAGCAGCACCCGGACTAGCGAGTCGTCGGGGCAGTACTTC. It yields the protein CASSTRTSESSGQYF.

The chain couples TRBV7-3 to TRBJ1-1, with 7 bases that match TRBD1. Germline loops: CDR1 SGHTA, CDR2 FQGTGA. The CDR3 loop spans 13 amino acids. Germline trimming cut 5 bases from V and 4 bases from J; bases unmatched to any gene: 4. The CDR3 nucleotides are TGTGCCAGCAGCCCCAGGGGGGCCACTGAAGCTTTCTTT. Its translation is CASSPRGATEAFF.

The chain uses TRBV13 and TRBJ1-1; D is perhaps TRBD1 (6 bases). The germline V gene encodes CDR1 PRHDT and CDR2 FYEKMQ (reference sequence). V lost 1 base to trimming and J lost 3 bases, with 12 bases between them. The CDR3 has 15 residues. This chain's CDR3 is CASSLDRDQDTEAFF. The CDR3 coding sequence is TGTGCCAGCAGCTTAGACAGGGACCAAGACACTGAAGCTTTCTTT.

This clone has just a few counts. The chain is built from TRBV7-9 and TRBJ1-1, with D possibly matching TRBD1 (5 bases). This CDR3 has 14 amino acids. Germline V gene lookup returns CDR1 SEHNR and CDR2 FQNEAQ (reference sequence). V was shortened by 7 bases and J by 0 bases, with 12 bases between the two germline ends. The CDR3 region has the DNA TGTGCCAGCATCGGGGGACCGATGAACACTGAAGCTTTCTTT. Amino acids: CASIGGPMNTEAFF.

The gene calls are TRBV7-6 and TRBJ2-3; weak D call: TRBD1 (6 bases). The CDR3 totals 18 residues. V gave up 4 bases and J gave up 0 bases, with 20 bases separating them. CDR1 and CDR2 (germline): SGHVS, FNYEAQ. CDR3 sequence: CASSYPGQGSTSTDTQYF. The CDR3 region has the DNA TGTGCCAGCAGCTATCCTGGGCAGGGGTCAACTAGCACAGATACGCAGTATTTT.

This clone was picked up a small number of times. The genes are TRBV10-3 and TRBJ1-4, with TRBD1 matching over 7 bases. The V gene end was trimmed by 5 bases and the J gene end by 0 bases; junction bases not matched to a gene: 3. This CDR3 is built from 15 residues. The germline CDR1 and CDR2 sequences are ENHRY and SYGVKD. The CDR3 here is CAISRDSPTNEKLFF. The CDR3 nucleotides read TGTGCCATCAGTCGGGACAGCCCAACTAATGAAAAACTGTTTTTT.

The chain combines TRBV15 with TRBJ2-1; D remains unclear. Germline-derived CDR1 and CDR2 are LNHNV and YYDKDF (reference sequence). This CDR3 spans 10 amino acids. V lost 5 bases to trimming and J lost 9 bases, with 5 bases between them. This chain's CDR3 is CATSLGEQFF. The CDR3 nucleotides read TGTGCCACCAGCCTAGGTGAGCAGTTCTTC.

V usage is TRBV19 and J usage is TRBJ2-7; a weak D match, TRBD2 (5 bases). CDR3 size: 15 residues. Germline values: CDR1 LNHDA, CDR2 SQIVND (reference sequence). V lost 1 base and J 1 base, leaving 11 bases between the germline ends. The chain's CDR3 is CASSIGVLGSYEQYF. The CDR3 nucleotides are TGTGCCAGTAGTATAGGAGTACTAGGTTCCTACGAGCAGTACTTC.

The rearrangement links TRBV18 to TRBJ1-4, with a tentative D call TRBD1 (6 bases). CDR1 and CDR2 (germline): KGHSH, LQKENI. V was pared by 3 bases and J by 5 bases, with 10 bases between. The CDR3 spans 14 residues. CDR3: CASSPGQGNEKLFF. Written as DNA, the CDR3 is TGTGCCAGCTCACCTGGTCAGGGGAATGAAAAACTGTTTTTT.

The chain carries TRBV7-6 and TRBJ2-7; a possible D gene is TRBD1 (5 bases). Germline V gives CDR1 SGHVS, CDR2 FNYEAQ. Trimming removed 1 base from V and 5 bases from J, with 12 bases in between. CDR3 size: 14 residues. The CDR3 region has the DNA TGTGCCAGCAGCTTAGGTGCAGGGCTCGACGAGCAGTACTTC. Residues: CASSLGAGLDEQYF.

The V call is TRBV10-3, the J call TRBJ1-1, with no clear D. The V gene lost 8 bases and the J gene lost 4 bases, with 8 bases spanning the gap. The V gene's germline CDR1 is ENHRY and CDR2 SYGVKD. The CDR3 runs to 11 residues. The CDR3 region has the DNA TGTGCCATCGGGAGGAGCACTGAAGCTTTCTTT. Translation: CAIGRSTEAFF.

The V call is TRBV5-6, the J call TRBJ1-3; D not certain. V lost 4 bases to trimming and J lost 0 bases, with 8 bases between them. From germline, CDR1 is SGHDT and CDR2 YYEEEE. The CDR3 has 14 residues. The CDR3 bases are TGTGCCAGCAGCCGGGAGATCTCTGGAAACACCATATATTTT. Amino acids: CASSREISGNTIYF.

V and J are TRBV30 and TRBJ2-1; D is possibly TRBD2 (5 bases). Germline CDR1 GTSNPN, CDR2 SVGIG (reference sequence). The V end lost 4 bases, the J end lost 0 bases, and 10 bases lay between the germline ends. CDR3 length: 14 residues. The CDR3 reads CAWKSGSSYNEQFF. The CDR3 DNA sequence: TGTGCCTGGAAGTCGGGGTCCTCCTACAATGAGCAGTTCTTC.

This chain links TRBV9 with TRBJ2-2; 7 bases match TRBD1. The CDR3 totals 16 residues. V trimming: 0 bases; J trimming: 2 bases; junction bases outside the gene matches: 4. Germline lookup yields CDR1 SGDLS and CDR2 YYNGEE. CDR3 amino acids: CASSVDPGGNTGELFF. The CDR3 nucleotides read TGTGCCAGCAGCGTAGATCCAGGGGGAAACACCGGGGAGCTGTTTTTT.

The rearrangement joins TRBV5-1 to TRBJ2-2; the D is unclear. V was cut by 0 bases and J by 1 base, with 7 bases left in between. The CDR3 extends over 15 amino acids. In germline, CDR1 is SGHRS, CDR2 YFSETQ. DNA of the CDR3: TGCGCCAGCAGCTTGGGACACCAGAACACCGGGGAGCTGTTTTTT. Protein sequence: CASSLGHQNTGELFF.

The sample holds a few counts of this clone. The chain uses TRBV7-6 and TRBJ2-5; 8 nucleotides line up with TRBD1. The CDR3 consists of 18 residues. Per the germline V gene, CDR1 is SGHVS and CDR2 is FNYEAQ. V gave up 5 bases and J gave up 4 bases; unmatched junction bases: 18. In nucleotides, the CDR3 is TGTGCCAGCAGCGCCAGGGCAGGGGGCTGGGGCGTAGGAGAGACCCAGTACTTC. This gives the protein CASSARAGGWGVGETQYF.

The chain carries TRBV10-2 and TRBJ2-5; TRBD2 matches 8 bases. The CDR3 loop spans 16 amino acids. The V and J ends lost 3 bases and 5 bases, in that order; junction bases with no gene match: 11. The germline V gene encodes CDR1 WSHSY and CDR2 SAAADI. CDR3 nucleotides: TGCGCCAGCAGTGAATACGTCGGCGGGAGGAGGGAGACCCAGTACTTC. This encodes CASSEYVGGRRETQYF.

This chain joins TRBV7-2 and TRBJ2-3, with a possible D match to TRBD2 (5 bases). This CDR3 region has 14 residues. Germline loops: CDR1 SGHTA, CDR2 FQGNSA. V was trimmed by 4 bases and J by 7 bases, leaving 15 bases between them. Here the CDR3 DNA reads TGTGCCAGCAGCTCCGGCGGGTTACAGAATACGCAGTATTTT. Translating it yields CASSSGGLQNTQYF.

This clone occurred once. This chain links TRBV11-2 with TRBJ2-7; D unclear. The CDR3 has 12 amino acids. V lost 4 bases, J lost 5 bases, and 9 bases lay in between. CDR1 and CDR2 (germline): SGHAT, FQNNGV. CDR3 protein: CASSSEAHEQYF. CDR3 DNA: TGTGCCAGCAGCTCTGAGGCTCACGAGCAGTACTTC.

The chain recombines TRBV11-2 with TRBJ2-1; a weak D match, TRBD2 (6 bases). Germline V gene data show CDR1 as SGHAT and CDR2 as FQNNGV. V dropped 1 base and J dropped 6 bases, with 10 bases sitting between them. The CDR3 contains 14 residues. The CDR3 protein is CASSLGGLRNEQFF. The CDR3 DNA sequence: TGTGCCAGCAGCTTAGGGGGACTCCGCAATGAGCAGTTCTTC.

Here the CDR3 reads CASSKTGIPLEAIYF. CDR3 nucleotides: TGTGCCAGCAGCAAAACAGGAATTCCTCTGGAAGCTATATATTTT. The rearrangement uses TRBV21-1 and TRBJ1-3; the D segment call TRBD1 is taken from the table without a DNA check. TRBV21-1 constitutes a pseudogene. The CDR3 is 15 amino acids.

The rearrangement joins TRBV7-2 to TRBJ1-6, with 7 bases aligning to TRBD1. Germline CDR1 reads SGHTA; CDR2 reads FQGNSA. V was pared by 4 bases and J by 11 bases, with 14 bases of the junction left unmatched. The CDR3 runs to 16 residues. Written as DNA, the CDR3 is TGTGCCAGCAGCTCCCGACCGACAGGGATTGGGACACCCCTCCACTTT. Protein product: CASSSRPTGIGTPLHF.

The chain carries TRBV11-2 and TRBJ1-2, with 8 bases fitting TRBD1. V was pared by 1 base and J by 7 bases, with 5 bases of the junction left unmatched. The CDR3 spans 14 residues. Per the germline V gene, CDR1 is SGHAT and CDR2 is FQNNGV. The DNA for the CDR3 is TGTGCCAGCAGCTTAGGACAGGGGCGGAGTGGCTACACCTTC. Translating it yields CASSLGQGRSGYTF.

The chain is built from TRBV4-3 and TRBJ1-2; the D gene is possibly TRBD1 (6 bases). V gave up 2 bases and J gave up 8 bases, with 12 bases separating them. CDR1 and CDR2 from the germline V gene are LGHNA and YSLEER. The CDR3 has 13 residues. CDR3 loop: CASSQTGSWGYTF. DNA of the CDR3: TGCGCCAGCAGCCAAACAGGGAGTTGGGGCTACACCTTC.

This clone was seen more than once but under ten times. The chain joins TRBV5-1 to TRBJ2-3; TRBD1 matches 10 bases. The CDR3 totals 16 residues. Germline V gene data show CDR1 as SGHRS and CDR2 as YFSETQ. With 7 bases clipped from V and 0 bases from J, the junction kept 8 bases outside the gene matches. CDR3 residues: CASGPDRGFSTDTQYF. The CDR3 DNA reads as TGCGCCAGCGGCCCGGACAGGGGGTTTAGCACAGATACGCAGTATTTT.